One and the same sample provided the 13 T cell receptor beta chains below, sequenced in a study of blood T cell repertoires in COVID-19. Data came from immunoSEQ multiplex PCR; TCRdb stores just in-frame clones and leaves some out. The table shows roughly 480,000 clones, with 89% occurring only once. The sequenced material came from peripheral blood. Every receptor here comes from a man aged 18 to 35 with COVID-19, enrolled during active disease.

The chain recombines TRBV2 with TRBJ2-2; D unresolved. The CDR3 sequence is 13 residues long. The V end lost 6 bases, the J end lost 4 bases, and 9 bases lay between the germline ends. Germline V gives CDR1 SNHLY, CDR2 FYNNEI. The CDR3 nucleotides are TGTGCCAGCAGGGAATACAGCACCGGGGAGCTGTTTTTT. It yields the protein CASREYSTGELFF. The full variable domain, with the rest looked up from reference TRBV2 and TRBJ2-2, is EPEVTQTPSHQVTQMGQEVILRCVPISNHLYFYWYRQILGQKVEFLVSFYNNEISEKSEIFDDQFSVERPDGSNFTLKIRSTKLEDSAMYFCASREYSTGELFFGEGSRLTVL.

This chain uses TRBV18 with TRBJ2-3, with a tentative D call TRBD2 (7 bases). The CDR3 totals 15 residues. Germline values: CDR1 KGHSH, CDR2 LQKENI. Deletions cut 5 bases from V and 4 bases from J, with 16 bases between. CDR3 sequence (DNA): TGTGCCAGCTCAGAATCCGCGGGGGCCCCAGATACGCAGTATTTT. Protein: CASSESAGAPDTQYF.

The chain recombines TRBV6-5 with TRBJ2-1, with unresolved D. The CDR3 loop spans 14 amino acids. V lost 8 bases to trimming and J lost 6 bases, with 17 bases between them. CDR1 is MNHEY and CDR2 is SVGAGI in the germline V gene. Here the CDR3 reads CASLISNRGNEQFF. CDR3 in DNA: TGTGCCAGCCTAATCTCAAATAGAGGCAATGAGCAGTTCTTC.

The V call is TRBV6-5, the J call TRBJ2-5; 8 bases align to TRBD2. The CDR3 is 14 residues long. The junction had 6 bases not matched to a gene; V was cut back by 4 bases and J by 5 bases. Germline loops: CDR1 MNHEY, CDR2 SVGAGI. The CDR3 DNA reads TGTGCCAGCAGTTTCGGACTAGCTCGGGAGACCCAGTACTTC. Protein: CASSFGLARETQYF.

The gene calls are TRBV27 and TRBJ2-7, with D uncertain. The V gene lost 5 bases and the J gene lost 6 bases, with 17 bases spanning the gap. The germline gives CDR1 MNHEY, CDR2 SMNVEV (reference sequence). This CDR3 has 14 residues. Here the CDR3 reads CASSPDDFASEQYF. CDR3 bases: TGTGCCAGCAGTCCCGACGACTTCGCCAGCGAGCAGTACTTC.

The chain couples TRBV2 to TRBJ2-1; no clear D gene. CDR1 and CDR2 (germline): SNHLY, FYNNEI. CDR3 size: 14 residues. V lost 7 bases and J 2 bases, leaving 12 bases between the germline ends. CDR3 coding DNA: TGTGCCAGCAAGGCGGAAATTACCTACAATGAGCAGTTCTTC. Translating it yields CASKAEITYNEQFF.

This chain joins TRBV4-1 and TRBJ2-5; 7 bases are shared with TRBD2. This CDR3 is 16 amino acids long. The trim removed 2 bases at V and 4 bases at J, leaving 10 bases unmatched. Germline lookup yields CDR1 MGHRA and CDR2 YSYEKL. The CDR3 nucleotides are TGCGCCAGCAGCCAATTCGGGTCGGGAGGCGGAGAGACCCAGTACTTC. Translating gives CASSQFGSGGGETQYF.

This clone came up once. The V call is TRBV2, the J call TRBJ2-7; weak D call: TRBD1 (6 bases). This CDR3 is built from 13 residues. Trimming shortened V by 5 bases and J by 8 bases, and 16 bases separated the two germline ends. The germline CDR1 and CDR2 sequences are SNHLY and FYNNEI. For the CDR3, the DNA is TGTGCCAGCAGTTCAATGGACAGCGGCCAGCAGTACTTC. Translation: CASSSMDSGQQYF. The variable domain in full, with the rest retrieved from reference TRBV2 and TRBJ2-7, is EPEVTQTPSHQVTQMGQEVILRCVPISNHLYFYWYRQILGQKVEFLVSFYNNEISEKSEIFDDQFSVERPDGSNFTLKIRSTKLEDSAMYFCASSSMDSGQQYFGPGTRLTVT.

The V and J genes are TRBV29-1 and TRBJ1-2; 9 bases fit TRBD1. V trimming: 7 bases; J trimming: 8 bases; junction bases outside the gene matches: 17. The CDR3 contains 15 residues. Germline V gives CDR1 SQVTM, CDR2 ANQGSEA. CDR3 sequence reads: CSALTTGTGSMGYTF. Written as DNA, the CDR3 is TGCAGCGCTTTGACGACCGGGACAGGGTCTATGGGCTACACCTTC.

The V gene is TRBV7-2, the J gene TRBJ1-2; a weak D match, TRBD1 (6 bases). CDR1 and CDR2 from the germline V gene are SGHTA and FQGNSA. Trimming shortened V by 2 bases and J by 6 bases, and 13 bases separated the two germline ends. The length of the CDR3 is 14 residues. Here the CDR3 DNA reads TGTGCCAGCAGCTTACACAGGGTAGGAAATGGCTACACCTTC. This translates into CASSLHRVGNGYTF. The full variable domain, its missing parts supplied by reference TRBV7-2 and TRBJ1-2, is GAGVSQSPSNKVTEKGKDVELRCDPISGHTALYWYRQSLGQGLEFLIYFQGNSAPDKSGLPSDRFSAERTGGSVSTLTIQRTQQEDSAVYLCASSLHRVGNGYTFGSGTRLTVV.

The chain uses TRBV28 and TRBJ2-7; no clear D. V lost 3 bases and J lost 6, with 15 bases in between. Germline assignment: CDR1 MDHEN and CDR2 SYDVKM. CDR3 length: 14 residues. The CDR3 coding sequence is TGTGCCAGCAGTTTCGAGACAAGAAGGCGCGAGCAGTACTTC. It encodes CASSFETRRREQYF.

The J gene is TRBJ2-2, the V gene TRBV2, with 8 bases identical to TRBD2. The CDR3 is 15 amino acids. Germline loops: CDR1 SNHLY, CDR2 FYNNEI. J gave up 3 bases and V 4 bases, and 4 bases lay outside the gene matches. CDR3 sequence (DNA): TGTGCCAGCAGTGTCGGACTAGCCGACACCGGGGAGCTGTTTTTT. Its protein product is CASSVGLADTGELFF.

The rearrangement joins TRBV25-1 to TRBJ2-1, with TRBD1 as a possible D gene (6 bases). This CDR3 is built from 15 residues. V was shortened by 6 bases and J by 5 bases, with 17 bases between the two germline ends. Germline V gene data show CDR1 as MGHDK and CDR2 as SYGVNS. The CDR3 sequence: CASRRGGTLHNEQFF. The DNA for the CDR3 is TGTGCCAGCAGGAGGGGTGGGACACTACACAATGAGCAGTTCTTC.